The 21 T cell receptor beta chains below come from one sample, sequenced in a study of multiple sclerosis patients with progressive multifocal leukoencephalopathy. Time point specified: before natalizumab initiation. TCRdb keeps only in-frame clones here, not all; method: immunoSEQ multiplex PCR. The profile shows 25,000 to 35,000 clones, 70% to 90% of them singletons. The material sequenced was PBMCs. All receptors derive from a human donor with multiple sclerosis.

The genes are TRBV7-2 and TRBJ2-2, with 9 bases that match TRBD2. The CDR3 contains 18 residues. Germline V gives CDR1 SGHTA, CDR2 FQGNSA. The junction had 9 bases not matched to a gene; V was cut back by 4 bases and J by 0 bases. CDR3 DNA: TGTGCCAGCAGCTCCGGGGCTAGCGGGGTTACGAACACCGGGGAGCTGTTTTTT. Protein sequence: CASSSGASGVTNTGELFF.

The chain couples TRBV9 to TRBJ1-5; possible D gene TRBD1, 6 bases. V dropped 0 bases and J dropped 2 bases, with 6 bases sitting between them. This CDR3 is 14 amino acids long. Germline values: CDR1 SGDLS, CDR2 YYNGEE. The CDR3 DNA sequence: TGTGCCAGCAGCGTAGGGACAGGCAATCAGCCCCAGCATTTT. It yields the protein CASSVGTGNQPQHF.

The CDR3: CASSIGSQAGNTIYF. The CDR3 region has the DNA TGTGCCAGTAGTATTGGGTCACAGGCTGGAAACACCATATATTTT. V and J are TRBV19 and TRBJ1-3; D may be TRBD1 (5 bases). Germline CDR1 LNHDA, CDR2 SQIVND (reference sequence). This CDR3 region has 15 residues. Trimming removed 3 bases from V and 2 bases from J, with 11 bases in between.

The chain is built from TRBV7-9 and TRBJ1-1, with a weak D call TRBD1 (6 bases). Trimming shortened V by 8 bases and J by 4 bases, and 14 bases separated the two germline ends. Germline V gene data show CDR1 as SEHNR and CDR2 as FQNEAQ (reference sequence). The CDR3 has 13 residues. The CDR3 reads CASVAGATTEAFF. In DNA form, the CDR3 reads TGTGCCAGCGTAGCAGGGGCGACCACTGAAGCTTTCTTT.

This chain connects TRBV5-6 to TRBJ2-7; D is perhaps TRBD1 (5 bases). Trimming removed 0 bases from V and 1 base from J, with 17 bases in between. The CDR3 has 17 amino acids. Germline CDR1 and CDR2: SGHDT and YYEEEE. The CDR3 DNA is TGTGCCAGCAGCTTGGGGAGTTATGCAGGGCGATCCTACGAGCAGTACTTC. Translation: CASSLGSYAGRSYEQYF.

The genes are TRBV27 and TRBJ1-2, with D possibly matching TRBD1 (5 bases). The CDR3 is made up of 15 amino acids. The V end was cut by 8 bases, the J end by 2 bases, with 18 bases between. Germline V gene data show CDR1 as MNHEY and CDR2 as SMNVEV (reference sequence). As DNA, the CDR3 is TGTGCCAGCGGACCACTGAGGGAGGGGAACTATGGCTACACCTTC. Encoded protein: CASGPLREGNYGYTF.

The rearrangement uses TRBV5-1 and TRBJ2-7, with 7 bases matching TRBD1. The J segment lost 5 bases and the V segment lost 0 bases, leaving 11 bases of the junction unmatched. The CDR3 spans 16 residues. Per the germline V gene, CDR1 is SGHRS and CDR2 is YFSETQ. The CDR3 DNA sequence: TGCGCCAGCAGCTTGGGGGTGAGACAGGGTTCCCACGAGCAGTACTTC. Residues: CASSLGVRQGSHEQYF.

The chain has TRBV4-3 and TRBJ2-1; TRBD2 aligns across 10 bases. The CDR3 is 16 residues long. The ends lost 0 bases at V and 6 bases at J; junction bases unmatched: 5. Germline V CDR1 and CDR2: LGHNA, YSLEER. The CDR3 DNA reads as TGCGCCAGCAGCCAAGATGTGAGCGGGGGGGCCAATGAGCAGTTCTTC. Its translation is CASSQDVSGGANEQFF.

The chain recombines TRBV6-1 with TRBJ2-1; D gene ambiguous. The germline CDR1 and CDR2 sequences are MNHNS and SASEGT. The CDR3 sequence is 12 residues long. The V and J ends lost 5 bases and 9 bases respectively, with 11 bases between them. CDR3 sequence (DNA): TGTGCCAGCAGTCCGAGGACCGGTGAGCAGTTCTTC. This sequence encodes CASSPRTGEQFF.

The V and J genes are TRBV29-1 and TRBJ1-3; D call uncertain. The V and J ends lost 4 bases and 0 bases respectively, with 7 bases between them. There are 13 residues in the CDR3. CDR1 is SQVTM and CDR2 is ANQGSEA in the germline V gene. The CDR3 spells CSVAQSSGNTIYF. In DNA, the CDR3 is TGCAGCGTTGCACAGAGCTCTGGAAACACCATATATTTT. Combining the CDR3 with reference TRBV29-1 and TRBJ1-3 gives the whole variable domain SAVISQKPSRDICQRGTSLTIQCQVDSQVTMMFWYRQQPGQSLTLIATANQGSEATYESGFVIDKFPISRPNLTFSTLTVSNMSPEDSSIYLCSVAQSSGNTIYFGEGSWLTVV.

This chain joins TRBV27 and TRBJ2-5; the D is unclear. The J call may be wrong; the DNA end is better matched by TRBJ2-7. Germline V CDR1 and CDR2: MNHEY, SMNVEV (reference sequence). The CDR3 loop spans 13 amino acids. CDR3 protein: CASSLKGAYEQYF. DNA for the CDR3: TGTGCCAGCAGTTTAAAGGGCGCCTACGAGCAGTACTTC.

The V gene is TRBV4-2, the J gene TRBJ2-3, with 10 bases aligning to TRBD2. CDR3 length: 19 residues. The germline CDR1 and CDR2 sequences are LGHNA and YNFKEQ. V dropped 0 bases and J dropped 1; count of bases not matched to a gene: 10. CDR3 coding DNA: TGTGCCAGCAGCCAAGATCCGGTAGCGGGGGGACCCCGCACAGATACGCAGTATTTT. Amino acid sequence: CASSQDPVAGGPRTDTQYF.

The V and J genes are TRBV4-2 and TRBJ2-6; D remains ambiguous. V was cut by 4 bases and J by 1 base, with 17 bases left in between. The CDR3 runs 18 residues. Germline CDR1 LGHNA, CDR2 YNFKEQ. CDR3 sequence (DNA): TGTGCCAGCAGCCCAACCCGGCAGAGCTTATCTGGGGCCAACGTCCTGACTTTC. It specifies CASSPTRQSLSGANVLTF.

This rearrangement joins TRBV4-2 to TRBJ2-5; TRBD2 matches at 12 bases. This CDR3 contains 15 residues. CDR1 and CDR2 from the germline V gene are LGHNA and YNFKEQ. The ends lost 4 bases at V and 4 bases at J; junction bases unmatched: 4. As DNA, the CDR3 is TGTGCCAGCAGCCCGGGACTAGCGGGTCGAGAGACCCAGTACTTC. It is translated as CASSPGLAGRETQYF.

This chain connects TRBV5-1 to TRBJ1-4; 9 bases are a match to TRBD1. V was clipped by 3 bases and J by 5 bases; unmatched bases: 8. Germline assignment: CDR1 SGHRS and CDR2 YFSETQ. CDR3 length equals 16 residues. The CDR3 here is CASSSSWTGENEKLFF. CDR3 DNA: TGCGCCAGCAGCTCGTCTTGGACAGGGGAAAATGAAAAACTGTTTTTT.

The CDR3 nucleotides read TGTGCCAGCAGCGAGGGGGCCCTGGGCACTGAAGCTTTCTTT. It translates to CASSEGALGTEAFF. The rearrangement uses TRBV13 and TRBJ1-1; TRBD1 matches 7 bases. CDR1 is PRHDT, CDR2 FYEKMQ, per germline (reference sequence). The ends lost 5 bases at V and 4 bases at J; junction bases unmatched: 7. This CDR3 has 14 residues.

In the case of this clone: The same CDR3 also results from other DNA sequences found in this sample. The V call is TRBV27, the J call TRBJ1-6, with TRBD1 as a possible D gene (6 bases). V gave up 6 bases and J gave up 8 bases, with 17 bases separating them. Germline V gene data show CDR1 as MNHEY and CDR2 as SMNVEV (reference sequence). The CDR3 sequence is 15 residues long. CDR3 residues: CASSLRGGRYSPLHF. The CDR3 DNA sequence: TGTGCCAGCAGCCTTAGGGGGGGGCGTTATTCACCCCTCCACTTT.

The CDR3 sequence: CASSDRFSKNTEAFF. The CDR3 nucleotides read TGTGCCAGCAGCGACAGGTTCAGCAAGAACACTGAAGCTTTCTTT. V usage is TRBV6-1 and J usage is TRBJ1-1; tentative D call: TRBD1 (6 bases). The germline V gene has CDR1 MNHNS and CDR2 SASEGT. The CDR3 covers 15 residues. Trimming shortened V by 6 bases and J by 1 base, and 15 bases separated the two germline ends.

The chain carries TRBV28 and TRBJ2-2; D perhaps matches TRBD1 (6 bases). Germline lookup yields CDR1 MDHEN and CDR2 SYDVKM. This CDR3 contains 13 residues. V lost 6 bases and J lost 5, with 10 bases in between. This CDR3 is CASRQGWTGELFF. In nucleotides, the CDR3 is TGTGCCAGCAGACAGGGTTGGACCGGGGAGCTGTTTTTT.

The sample holds one count of this clone. The chain couples TRBV4-3 to TRBJ2-2; D remains ambiguous. The CDR3 is 13 residues long. V lost 6 bases to trimming and J lost 7 bases, with 12 bases between them. Germline lookup yields CDR1 LGHNA and CDR2 YSLEER. CDR3 sequence: CASRPSEVGELFF. CDR3 nucleotide sequence: TGCGCCAGCAGACCCAGCGAGGTCGGGGAGCTGTTTTTT.

The rearrangement links TRBV9 to TRBJ2-3; D might be TRBD2 (6 bases). V gave up 7 bases and J gave up 3 bases, with 12 bases separating them. The CDR3 consists of 13 residues. The germline CDR1 and CDR2 sequences are SGDLS and YYNGEE. The CDR3 DNA sequence: TGTGCCAGCGGGTCCGGGGGTACAGATACGCAGTATTTT. Protein product: CASGSGGTDTQYF. The complete variable domain, with remaining parts taken from reference TRBV9 and TRBJ2-3, reads DSGVTQTPKHLITATGQRVTLRCSPRSGDLSVYWYQQSLDQGLQFLIQYYNGEERAKGNILERFSAQQFPDLHSELNLSSLELGDSALYFCASGSGGTDTQYFGPGTRLTVL.